What follows are 23 T cell receptor beta chains derived from one specimen sequenced in a study of cytomegalovirus exposure and HLA in healthy donors. PCR was performed using 60 Vbeta and 13 Jbeta primers. TCRdb's copy holds only in-frame clones and misses some; the assay was immunoSEQ multiplex PCR. The data contain about 120,000 clones, around 70% of them singletons. Sequencing was carried out using PBMCs. The receptors shown here come from a woman aged 40 to 50 in good health and CMV-seronegative.

Only a few counts were recorded for this clone. This chain uses TRBV6-1 with TRBJ2-3; D is perhaps TRBD2 (6 bases). V lost 8 bases and J lost 5, with 20 bases in between. The germline V gene has CDR1 MNHNS and CDR2 SASEGT. CDR3 length equals 15 residues. This CDR3 reads CASQPTGLTRDTQYF. The CDR3 DNA reads as TGTGCCAGCCAGCCTACCGGACTGACTAGAGATACGCAGTATTTT.

The J gene is TRBJ1-2, the V gene TRBV2; 7 nucleotides match TRBD1. CDR3 length equals 17 residues. J was trimmed by 2 bases and V by 6 bases; bases with no gene match: 15. Germline CDR1 and CDR2: SNHLY and FYNNEI. The CDR3, as DNA: TGTGCCAGCAGCGCGACCGACAGGGAGGTTCGGAACTATGGCTACACCTTC. Translating it yields CASSATDREVRNYGYTF.

The chain joins TRBV6-1 to TRBJ1-2; 7 bases fit TRBD1. Germline CDR1 and CDR2: MNHNS and SASEGT. The length of the CDR3 is 15 residues. With V trimmed by 10 bases and J by 5 bases, 16 bases remained unmatched. CDR3 sequence: CATMGQWYQNYGYTF. DNA for the CDR3: TGTGCCACCATGGGACAGTGGTATCAAAATTATGGCTACACCTTC.

The rearrangement joins TRBV10-3 to TRBJ2-7; the match to TRBD1 covers 9 bases. The CDR3 extends over 13 amino acids. V lost 8 bases to trimming and J lost 3 bases; unmatched junction nucleotides: 5. Germline V lookup: CDR1 ENHRY, CDR2 SYGVKD. The CDR3 sequence is CAISAGQGYEQYF. CDR3 nucleotide sequence: TGTGCCATCTCGGCGGGACAGGGCTACGAGCAGTACTTC.

V usage is TRBV11-1 and J usage is TRBJ2-7; D possibly corresponds to TRBD1 (6 bases). The germline V gene encodes CDR1 SGHAT and CDR2 FQDESV (reference sequence). There are 12 residues in the CDR3. V dropped 5 bases and J dropped 3 bases, with 8 bases sitting between them. The CDR3 DNA is TGTGCCAGCAGCGTCAGGGGCTACGAGCAGTACTTC. It encodes CASSVRGYEQYF.

The rearrangement links TRBV7-2 to TRBJ2-3; 10 bases map to TRBD2. The CDR3 length is 16 residues. From germline, CDR1 is SGHTA and CDR2 FQGNSA. The V segment lost 2 bases and the J segment 1 base; nucleotides outside the gene matches: 3. This CDR3 is CASSLFTSGGTDTQYF. The CDR3 bases are TGTGCCAGCAGCTTATTTACTAGCGGGGGCACAGATACGCAGTATTTT.

There are a few counts of this clone. This CDR3 fails to terminate in the conserved phenylalanine or tryptophan, so it likely reflects a read error. The limits of the CDR3 on the DNA are not certain, so only TCRdb's listed CDR3 is given. The chain couples TRBV29-1 to TRBJ2-6; TRBD1, the table's D call, was not compared with the DNA. The germline CDR1 and CDR2 sequences are SQVTM and ANQGSEA. The CDR3 has 8 residues if both end residues are counted. The CDR3 spells CSVILTGQ.

This chain links TRBV5-1 with TRBJ2-1; TRBD2 agrees at 9 bases. Trimming took 4 bases from V and 6 from J; bases not matched to a gene: 5. CDR3 length equals 14 residues. Per germline, CDR1 SGHRS and CDR2 YFSETQ. The CDR3 DNA reads as TGCGCCAGCAGCGTAGCGGGAGAAGGCAATGAGCAGTTCTTC. Translated, it gives CASSVAGEGNEQFF.

The J gene is TRBJ2-7, the V gene TRBV4-1, with D possibly being TRBD1 (6 bases). The CDR3 has 14 residues. Germline V gene data show CDR1 as MGHRA and CDR2 as YSYEKL. V lost 2 bases, J lost 4 bases, and 12 bases lay in between. Written as DNA, the CDR3 is TGCGCCAGCAGCCAATCGACAGGTAATTACGAGCAGTACTTC. Its protein is CASSQSTGNYEQYF.

J is TRBJ1-1 and V is TRBV19, with 10 bases aligning to TRBD1. V dropped 1 base and J dropped 4; count of bases not matched to a gene: 0. The CDR3 sequence is 14 residues long. CDR1 and CDR2 from the germline V gene are LNHDA and SQIVND (reference sequence). The CDR3 spells CASSIGTGGTEAFF. CDR3 coding DNA: TGTGCCAGTAGTATAGGGACAGGGGGCACTGAAGCTTTCTTT.

This chain joins TRBV7-8 and TRBJ2-5; D gene unclear. The J call may not be correct, given that the DNA end is closer to TRBJ2-7. The CDR3 runs to 14 residues. Germline CDR1 reads SGHVS; CDR2 reads FQNEAQ. As DNA, the CDR3 is TGTGCCAGCAGCTTACCCCCCAACTCCTACGAGCAGTACTTC. The encoded protein is CASSLPPNSYEQYF.

The CDR3 coding sequence is TGTGCCAGCAGTTACCTATCAGGGAACACCGGGGAGCTGTTTTTT. Protein sequence: CASSYLSGNTGELFF. The rearrangement joins TRBV6-6 to TRBJ2-2; unclear D gene. The CDR3 loop spans 15 amino acids. The germline V gene has CDR1 MNHNY and CDR2 SVGAGI (reference sequence). Trimming took 2 bases from V and 1 from J, leaving 8 bases between them.

The J gene is TRBJ1-2, the V gene TRBV28; 7 bases fit TRBD1. The CDR3 is 12 residues long. After removal of 6 bases from V and 4 bases from J, the junction contained 2 bases not matched to a gene. Germline CDR1 reads MDHEN; CDR2 reads SYDVKM. The CDR3 region has the DNA TGTGCCAGCAGGGGACAGATCTATGGCTACACCTTC. This sequence encodes CASRGQIYGYTF.

The table lists this clone with a few counts. The V and J genes are TRBV7-2 and TRBJ1-2; D is perhaps TRBD1 (5 bases). This CDR3 has 18 residues. Germline-derived CDR1 and CDR2 are SGHTA and FQGNSA. V lost 3 bases and J lost 3, with 23 bases in between. The CDR3 loop reads CASSLGSGFTPQDYGYTF. The CDR3 DNA reads as TGTGCCAGCAGCTTGGGGTCAGGGTTTACTCCTCAGGACTATGGCTACACCTTC.

The V gene is TRBV7-9, the J gene TRBJ1-2; unclear D gene. This CDR3 has 12 amino acids. Germline V gives CDR1 SEHNR, CDR2 FQNEAQ (reference sequence). The V gene lost 5 bases and the J gene lost 8 bases, with 12 bases spanning the gap. The chain's CDR3 is CASSLLLEGYTF. CDR3 in DNA: TGTGCCAGCAGCCTCCTGTTGGAGGGCTACACCTTC.

CDR3 DNA: TGTGCCAGCAGTGACTCCCCCGGGGGGGCCGCTGGAAATACGCAGTATTTT. It encodes CASSDSPGGAAGNTQYF. This chain uses TRBV6-4 with TRBJ2-3, with 8 bases that match TRBD2. The germline V gene encodes CDR1 MRHNA and CDR2 SNTAGT. The CDR3 spans 17 residues. With V trimmed by 0 bases and J by 7 bases, 12 bases remained unmatched.

The rearrangement uses TRBV9 and TRBJ1-1; the D gene is possibly TRBD1 (6 bases). This CDR3 is 15 amino acids long. V was cut by 8 bases and J by 0 bases, with 17 bases left in between. In germline, CDR1 is SGDLS, CDR2 YYNGEE. The CDR3 DNA reads as TGTGCCAGTGCGGGGGGCGGATGGATGAACACTGAAGCTTTCTTT. It codes for CASAGGGWMNTEAFF.

The rearrangement joins TRBV27 to TRBJ2-7; a possible D gene is TRBD2 (7 bases). The V end lost 3 bases, the J end lost 3 bases, and 15 bases lay between the germline ends. The CDR3 runs to 15 residues. CDR1 and CDR2 from the germline V gene are MNHEY and SMNVEV (reference sequence). This chain's CDR3 is CASSFRGATLYEQYF. The CDR3 nucleotides are TGTGCCAGCAGTTTTCGGGGGGCCACCCTCTACGAGCAGTACTTC.

The rearrangement uses TRBV7-9 and TRBJ2-3; 8 nucleotides match TRBD2. From germline, CDR1 is SEHNR and CDR2 FQNEAQ (reference sequence). Trimming at V came to 4 bases and at J to 3 bases, leaving 6 bases not matched to a gene. This CDR3 comprises 15 residues. The CDR3 coding sequence is TGTGCCAGCAGCTCACCAGAGCGGGGGACAGATACGCAGTATTTT. Translation: CASSSPERGTDTQYF.

The rearrangement joins TRBV6-1 to TRBJ1-6; 9 bases are a match to TRBD1. Germline V lookup: CDR1 MNHNS, CDR2 SASEGT. Trimming removed 1 base from V and 9 bases from J; junction bases left unmatched: 10. This CDR3 comprises 17 residues. CDR3 DNA sequence: TGTGCCAGCAGTGAAGTCATATCGGACAGGGGAGGTTCACCCCTCCACTTT. Translation: CASSEVISDRGGSPLHF.

The genes are TRBV19 and TRBJ2-5; D may be TRBD1 (5 bases). CDR1 is LNHDA and CDR2 is SQIVND in the germline V gene (reference sequence). The CDR3 consists of 13 residues. V was pared by 4 bases and J by 5 bases, with 11 bases between. The CDR3, as DNA: TGTGCCAGTAGTAGGCAGGGTGGCGAGACCCAGTACTTC. As protein: CASSRQGGETQYF.

J is TRBJ2-7 and V is TRBV18, with 7 bases matching TRBD1. The V gene's germline CDR1 is KGHSH and CDR2 LQKENI. With V trimmed by 0 bases and J by 4 bases, 3 bases remained unmatched. The CDR3 runs to 14 residues. This CDR3 is CASSPPPDRYEQYF. The CDR3 DNA reads TGTGCCAGCTCACCACCTCCGGACAGGTACGAGCAGTACTTC.

The chain is built from TRBV5-5 and TRBJ2-3; no clear D gene. The CDR3 loop spans 13 amino acids. The germline gives CDR1 SGHKS, CDR2 YYEKEE (reference sequence). Trimming took off 0 bases at V and 1 base at J, with 3 bases between the two ends. CDR3 amino acids: CASSLGGTDTQYF. The CDR3 coding sequence is TGTGCCAGCAGCTTGGGCGGCACAGATACGCAGTATTTT.